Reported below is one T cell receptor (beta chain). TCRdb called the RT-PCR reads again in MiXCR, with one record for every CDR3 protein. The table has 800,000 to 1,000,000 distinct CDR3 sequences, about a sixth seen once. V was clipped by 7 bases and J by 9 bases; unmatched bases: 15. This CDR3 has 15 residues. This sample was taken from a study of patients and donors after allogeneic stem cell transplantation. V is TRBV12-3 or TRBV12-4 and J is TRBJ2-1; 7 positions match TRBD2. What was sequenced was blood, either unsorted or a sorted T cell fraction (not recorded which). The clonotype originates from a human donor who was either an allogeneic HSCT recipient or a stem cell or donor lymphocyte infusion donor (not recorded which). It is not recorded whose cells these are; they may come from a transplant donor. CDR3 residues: CASTHRRLAPSEQFF. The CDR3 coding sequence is TGTGCCAGCACCCACCGCCGACTAGCCCCGAGTGAGCAGTTCTTC.